Given below is one T cell receptor beta chain in context. Treatment in this sample: oral pan-JAK inhibitor, 5-10 mg twice daily. These data belong to a study of CD8+ T cells in alopecia areata. The overall study: Scoring treated patients' severity relied on the percentage of scalp area affected.

From germline, CDR1 is MNHEY and CDR2 SMNVEV (reference sequence). The CDR3 length is 13 residues. V lost 0 bases, J lost 4 bases, and 4 bases lay in between. Sequencing templates came from extracted RNA that was reverse transcribed into cDNA. TCRdb keeps only in-frame clones here, not all; method: immunoSEQ multiplex PCR. The sample yields 90,000 to 100,000 clones, under 70% seen once. The sequencing here drew on CD8+ T cells sorted from blood, taken at week 4, from a patient treated with tofacitinib. J is TRBJ2-1 and V is TRBV27, with D uncertain. The clonotype originates from a human donor with alopecia areata. The CDR3 region is CASSLSVYNEQFF. The CDR3 nucleotides are TGTGCCAGCAGTTTATCGGTGTACAATGAGCAGTTCTTC.